The 10 T cell receptor beta chains in this list originate from one sample, sequenced in a study of cytomegalovirus exposure and HLA in healthy donors. The primer mix had 60 Vbeta and 13 Jbeta primers. TCRdb's copy holds only in-frame clones and misses some; the assay was immunoSEQ multiplex PCR. Of approximately 150,000 clones in the sample, about 80% are singletons; the top ten hold under 15%. The sequencing input was PBMCs. The receptors here all came from a woman in her thirties or forties in good health and CMV-seronegative.

As to this clone: The junction differs from germline at one of its ends, possibly a read error. The V gene is TRBV7-9, the J gene TRBJ2-6, with D perhaps TRBD1 (5 bases). Germline CDR1 reads SEHNR; CDR2 reads FQNEAQ (reference sequence). The CDR3 extends over 16 amino acids. As DNA, the CDR3 is TGTGCCAGCAGCGCGTCAAGGGGTTCTGGGGCCAACGGCCTGACTTTC. It yields the protein CASSASRGSGANGLTF.

The chain recombines TRBV6-1 with TRBJ2-6; no definite D call. Germline V lookup: CDR1 MNHNS, CDR2 SASEGT. The CDR3 has 14 amino acids. The ends were cut back, 6 bases at V and 3 bases at J, with 9 bases in the middle. The CDR3 here is CASSRGGGANVLTF. The CDR3, as DNA: TGTGCCAGCAGCCGCGGTGGTGGGGCCAACGTCCTGACTTTC.

The chain joins TRBV5-1 to TRBJ1-2; 8 positions match TRBD1. The ends lost 4 bases at V and 8 bases at J; junction bases unmatched: 13. Germline V CDR1 and CDR2: SGHRS, YFSETQ. This CDR3 contains 15 residues. The CDR3 nucleotides are TGCGCCAGCAGCACGGGGACAGGACTGAATGTGGGCTACACCTTC. Its translation is CASSTGTGLNVGYTF.

This chain connects TRBV29-1 to TRBJ2-7, with 8 bases lining up with TRBD1. The CDR3 sequence is 12 residues long. The junction had 3 bases not matched to a gene; V was cut back by 7 bases and J by 1 base. Germline V gene lookup returns CDR1 SQVTM and CDR2 ANQGSEA. The CDR3 spells CSGQGSSYEQYF. In DNA form, the CDR3 reads TGCAGCGGACAGGGGTCGTCCTACGAGCAGTACTTC.

The V gene is TRBV4-1, the J gene TRBJ1-3, with D tentatively TRBD1 (6 bases). The V gene's germline CDR1 is MGHRA and CDR2 YSYEKL. The germline V and J ends were trimmed by 4 bases and 0 bases, with 16 bases remaining between them. CDR3 size: 17 residues. CDR3 in amino acids: CASSPGAGSSSGNTIYF. In DNA, the CDR3 is TGCGCCAGCAGCCCAGGGGCAGGATCCAGCTCTGGAAACACCATATATTTT.

J is TRBJ1-4 and V is TRBV7-2; 7 positions match TRBD1. V lost 1 base and J lost 7; bases outside the gene matches: 6. The CDR3 sequence is 15 residues long. The V gene's germline CDR1 is SGHTA and CDR2 FQGNSA. The CDR3 is CASSLGGQTFEKLFF. CDR3 sequence (DNA): TGTGCCAGCAGCTTAGGGGGACAGACATTTGAAAAACTGTTTTTT.

This clone was seen a few times. The gene calls are TRBV19 and TRBJ2-1, with TRBD1 identical over 7 bases. V shed 10 bases and J 4 bases; nucleotides not matched to a gene: 4. This CDR3 is 12 amino acids long. The germline V gene has CDR1 LNHDA and CDR2 SQIVND (reference sequence). CDR3 residues: CATGQPYNEQFF. CDR3 coding DNA: TGTGCCACGGGACAGCCTTACAATGAGCAGTTCTTC.

The V gene is TRBV7-8, the J gene TRBJ1-2; 7 positions agree with TRBD1. V gave up 5 bases and J gave up 3 bases; unmatched junction bases: 9. This CDR3 is built from 15 residues. Germline V lookup: CDR1 SGHVS, CDR2 FQNEAQ. In DNA form, the CDR3 reads TGTGCCAGCAGCCTGTCAGGGGGTGAGGACTATGGCTACACCTTC. This gives the protein CASSLSGGEDYGYTF.

The chain combines TRBV15 with TRBJ2-1; 10 nucleotides match TRBD2. The CDR3 sequence is 18 residues long. V trimming: 1 base; J trimming: 3 bases; junction bases outside the gene matches: 9. The germline V gene encodes CDR1 LNHNV and CDR2 YYDKDF (reference sequence). CDR3 bases: TGTGCCACCAGCAGAGTACGTGTGACTAGCGGGTTCTACAATGAGCAGTTCTTC. Protein product: CATSRVRVTSGFYNEQFF.

This clone appeared once. The chain couples TRBV28 to TRBJ1-5; D call uncertain. Germline V gene data show CDR1 as MDHEN and CDR2 as SYDVKM. The length of the CDR3 is 14 residues. V dropped 3 bases and J dropped 6 bases, with 12 bases sitting between them. The CDR3 sequence is CASSFEGWSQPQHF. In nucleotides, the CDR3 is TGTGCCAGCAGTTTTGAGGGTTGGAGTCAGCCCCAGCATTTT.